Listed below are T cell receptor beta chains from one sample, sequenced in a study of identical twins. TCRdb fed the 5' RACE reads into MiXCR, producing one record per CDR3 protein. The data show 460,000 or so distinct CDR3 sequences, with 14% seen just once and 0.5% to 0.65% held by the top ten. This same sample was also taken into another study, of yellow fever vaccine responses in identical twins.

The sequencing sample was made of CD4+ T cells sorted from blood. These receptors were obtained from a woman aged 18 to 35 in good health. Both conserved end residues are part of each CDR3. Each record gives: clone size, V gene, D gene, J gene, CDR3 DNA, CDR3 protein. D genes are given only for firm matches. Size tells how often a clone was seen (once, few, many) or the class of an expanded clone, and some rows leave it out.

NA	TRBV3-1	TRBD2	TRBJ2-7	TGTGCCAGCAGCCAACAAAAGCCGGGACTAGCCTACGAGCAGTACTTC	CASSQQKPGLAYEQYF
NA	TRBV9	NA	TRBJ2-4	TGTGCCAGCAGCGTAGAAGCGGAGATCGGCAAAAACATTCAGTACTTC	CASSVEAEIGKNIQYF
NA	TRBV29-1	TRBD2	TRBJ2-7	TGCGGCGTCTCGGGACTAGAATACGAGCAGTACTTC	CGVSGLEYEQYF
few	TRBV7-9	NA	TRBJ2-2	TGTGCCAGCAGCTTCGGGATCTTCCTCGGGGAGCTGTTTTTT	CASSFGIFLGELFF
few	TRBV5-1	NA	TRBJ2-3	TGCGCCAGCAGGAGTCTTTTACAGAGCACAGATACGCAGTATTTT	CASRSLLQSTDTQYF
few	TRBV6-2/TRBV6-3	NA	TRBJ2-7	TGTGCCAGCAGTTTGGGACCAAAACTCGGGCAGTACTTC	CASSLGPKLGQYF
few	TRBV9	NA	TRBJ1-2	TGTGCCAGCAGCGAGACCCAGGGGACGGTCTATGGCTACACCTTC	CASSETQGTVYGYTF
NA	TRBV7-9	TRBD1	TRBJ1-1	TGTGCCAGCAGTGGGGGACAGGTGACTGAAGCTTTCTTT	CASSGGQVTEAFF
NA	TRBV7-9	NA	TRBJ2-7	TGTGCCAGCAGCCCCAGGGTTGCGTCTTCCTACGAGCAGTACTTC	CASSPRVASSYEQYF
few	TRBV21-1	NA	TRBJ2-3	TGTGCCAGCAGCCGAGCGGGAGGGCAAGATACGCAGTATTTT	CASSRAGGQDTQYF
few	TRBV7-2	NA	TRBJ2-1	TGTGCCAGCAGCTCACCTAACAGGGCGGAGCAGTTCTTC	CASSSPNRAEQFF
few	TRBV2	NA	TRBJ2-5	TGTGCCAGCGGCGCGATTGTTGGGGAGACCCAGTACTTC	CASGAIVGETQYF
few	TRBV29-1	TRBD2	TRBJ2-3	TGCAGCGCTAGCGGGGTCAGCACAGATACGCAGTATTTT	CSASGVSTDTQYF
many	TRBV7-2	NA	TRBJ2-5	TGTGCCAGCAGCTCCGCCCTAGTAACCCAAGAGACCCAGTACTTC	CASSSALVTQETQYF
NA	TRBV18	NA	TRBJ2-5	TGTGCCAGCTCACCGCCTTCCCTTACGACCCAGTACTTC	CASSPPSLTTQYF
few	TRBV7-9	NA	TRBJ2-2	TGTGCCAGCAGAGGGGGGGCAGTGAACACCGGGGAGCTGTTTTTT	CASRGGAVNTGELFF
NA	TRBV6-2/TRBV6-3	NA	TRBJ2-4	TGTGCCAGCAGTCTCAGACAGACCATTCAGTACTTC	CASSLRQTIQYF
NA	TRBV24-1	NA	TRBJ2-1	TGTGCCGCACAAGGGGGAGGCTCCTACAATGAGCAGTTCTTC	CAAQGGGSYNEQFF
NA	TRBV6-2/TRBV6-3	TRBD2	TRBJ2-3	TGTGCCAGCAGAAAACTTACGAAGACTAGCGAACTCACAGATACGCAGTATTTT	CASRKLTKTSELTDTQYF
few	TRBV29-1	NA	TRBJ2-7	TGCAGCGTTGAAGGACAGGCCTACGAGCAGTACTTC	CSVEGQAYEQYF
few	TRBV7-2	NA	TRBJ2-7	TGTGCCAGCAGCCCTGGACAACACGAGCAGTACTTC	CASSPGQHEQYF
NA	TRBV7-2	NA	TRBJ2-1	TGTGCCAGCAGCTTAATAACAGGACCCTACAATGAGCAGTTCTTC	CASSLITGPYNEQFF
few	TRBV3-1	NA	TRBJ1-1	TGTGCCAGCAGCCAAGATAACAGGCCGAACACTGAAGCTTTCTTT	CASSQDNRPNTEAFF
few	TRBV6-5	NA	TRBJ2-1	TGTGCCAGCAGTTTCCGGAGGTTCAGCTCCTACAATGAGCAGTTCTTC	CASSFRRFSSYNEQFF
many	TRBV7-7	TRBD1	TRBJ2-1	TGTGCTAGCAGCTTAGTACAGGGGGCCTACAATGAGCAGTTCTTC	CASSLVQGAYNEQFF
few	TRBV24-1	NA	TRBJ2-7	TGTGCCACCGCGAGAAGGGACTCCTACGAGCAGTACTTC	CATARRDSYEQYF
many	TRBV20-1	NA	TRBJ2-7	TGCAGTGCTCATTACGGGCGCGAGCAGTACTTC	CSAHYGREQYF